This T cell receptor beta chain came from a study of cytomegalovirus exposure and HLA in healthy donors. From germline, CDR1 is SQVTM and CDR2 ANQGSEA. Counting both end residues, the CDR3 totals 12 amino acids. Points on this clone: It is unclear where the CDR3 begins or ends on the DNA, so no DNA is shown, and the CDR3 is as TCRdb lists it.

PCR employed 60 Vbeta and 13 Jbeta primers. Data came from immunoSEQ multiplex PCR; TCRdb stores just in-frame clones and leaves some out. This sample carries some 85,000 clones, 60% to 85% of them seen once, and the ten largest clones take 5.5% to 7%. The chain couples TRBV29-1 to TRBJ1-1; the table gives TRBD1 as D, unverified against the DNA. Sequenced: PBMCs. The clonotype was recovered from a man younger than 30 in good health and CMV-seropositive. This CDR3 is CSVGTGTGETFF.